This entry features one T cell receptor (beta chain) sequence. Its antigen remains unknown. With V trimmed by 0 bases and J by 0 bases, 8 bases remained unmatched. CDR3 length equals 17 residues. Germline V lookup: CDR1 SGHRS, CDR2 YFSETQ. Drawing of blood for sampling happened at baseline, at cycle 4 day 1, and at cycle 7 day 1. This entry comes from a study of OX40 agonist ivuxolimab in advanced cancers. Study summary: Ivuxolimab, an antibody acting as an agonist of OX40 (CD134), was used to treat patients.

Sequencing used immunoSEQ multiplex PCR; TCRdb keeps in-frame clones, though not all of them. The table lists about 44,000 clones, 80% of them singletons. Study-level points and caveats: In CD8+ T cells, expanded clones were on average more numerous than in CD4+.

The starting material was CD4+ or CD8+ T cells sorted from blood, obtained in a trial of the OX40 agonist ivuxolimab. The chain links TRBV5-1 to TRBJ2-5; 7 bases match TRBD1. The clonotype comes from an adult with an advanced solid tumor such as melanoma, head and neck, liver or kidney cancer. CDR3 protein: CASSLGRGRPNQETQYF. CDR3 nucleotide sequence: TGCGCCAGCAGCTTGGGAAGGGGGCGGCCAAACCAAGAGACCCAGTACTTC.